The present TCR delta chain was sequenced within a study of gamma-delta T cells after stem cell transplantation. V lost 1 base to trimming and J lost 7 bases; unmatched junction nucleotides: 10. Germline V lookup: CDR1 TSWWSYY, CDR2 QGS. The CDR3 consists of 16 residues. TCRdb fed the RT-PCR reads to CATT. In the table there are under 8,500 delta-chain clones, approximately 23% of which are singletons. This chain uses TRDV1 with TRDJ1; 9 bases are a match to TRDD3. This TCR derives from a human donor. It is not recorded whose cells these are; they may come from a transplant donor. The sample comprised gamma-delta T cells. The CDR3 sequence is CALGERSYWGTLKLIF. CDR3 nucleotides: TGTGCTCTTGGGGAACGGTCGTACTGGGGGACCCTTAAACTCATCTTT.